This T cell receptor (beta chain) was profiled in a study of T-cell reconstitution after alpha-beta-depleted transplantation in children. Germline assignment: CDR1 SGHTA and CDR2 FQGNSA. The CDR3 sequence is 12 residues long. V was pared by 5 bases and J by 7 bases, with 9 bases between. This clonotype came up many times. Library preparation (for TCRbeta) was performed with unique molecular identifiers. TCRdb fed the PCR reads into MiXCR, producing one record per CDR3 protein. The table shows roughly 200,000 distinct CDR3 sequences, with under 13% occurring only once. The chain employs TRBV7-2 and TRBJ2-1; D is ambiguous. The source was PBMCs, collected before TCRalphabeta/CD19-depleted stem cell transplant. The source is a child less than two years old with acute myeloid leukemia, due to receive a stem cell transplant. The CDR3 coding sequence is TGTGCCAGCAGCGTACCCTGGAATGAGCAGTTCTTC. Translated: CASSVPWNEQFF. The whole variable domain, filled in from reference TRBV7-2 and TRBJ2-1, reads GAGVSQSPSNKVTEKGKDVELRCDPISGHTALYWYRQSLGQGLEFLIYFQGNSAPDKSGLPSDRFSAERTGGSVSTLTIQRTQQEDSAVYLCASSVPWNEQFFGPGTRLTVL.